Listed here are 31 T cell receptor beta chains from one sample, sequenced in a study of blood T cell repertoires in COVID-19. The assay was immunoSEQ multiplex PCR, and TCRdb's table has in-frame clones only and misses some. The repertoire holds some 130,000 clones, with more than 75% as singletons. The sequenced material came from peripheral blood. The receptors stem from a woman in her seventies with COVID-19, enrolled during active disease.

This clone was seen a single time. This chain links TRBV18 with TRBJ1-2, with a weak D call TRBD1 (6 bases). Between the trimmed V and J ends, which lost 4 bases and 4 bases, there was a span of 16 bases. This CDR3 is built from 15 residues. CDR1 and CDR2 from the germline V gene are KGHSH and LQKENI. The CDR3 sequence is CASSQSRGAFYGYTF. The CDR3, as DNA: TGTGCCAGCTCACAAAGCCGGGGGGCATTCTATGGCTACACCTTC.

This rearrangement joins TRBV24-1 to TRBJ1-1; D is unresolved. Trimming pared 1 base from V and 0 bases from J, leaving 8 bases between. The germline V gene has CDR1 KGHDR and CDR2 SFDVKD. The CDR3 is 15 residues long. CDR3: CATSDFLQMNTEAFF. CDR3 in DNA: TGTGCCACCAGTGATTTTTTACAAATGAACACTGAAGCTTTCTTT.

The V gene is TRBV5-1, the J gene TRBJ2-3, with D perhaps matching TRBD1 (6 bases). The CDR3 runs to 14 residues. Trimming shortened V by 3 bases and J by 0 bases, and 8 bases separated the two germline ends. Germline assignment: CDR1 SGHRS and CDR2 YFSETQ. The CDR3 sequence is CASSWGPSTDTQYF. The CDR3 bases are TGCGCCAGCAGCTGGGGGCCTAGCACAGATACGCAGTATTTT.

J is TRBJ2-3 and V is TRBV28; a possible D gene is TRBD1 (5 bases). The length of the CDR3 is 14 residues. CDR1 is MDHEN, CDR2 SYDVKM, per germline. Trimming removed 2 bases from V and 1 base from J, with 7 bases in between. Here the CDR3 reads CASSLRGGTDTQYF. Written as DNA, the CDR3 is TGTGCCAGCAGTTTAAGGGGTGGCACAGATACGCAGTATTTT.

V is TRBV4-1 and J is TRBJ1-2, with D hard to call. The germline V gene has CDR1 MGHRA and CDR2 YSYEKL. The V gene lost 0 bases and the J gene lost 4 bases, with 9 bases spanning the gap. This CDR3 comprises 14 residues. For the CDR3, the DNA is TGCGCCAGCAGCCAAGACGTGAGCGTCTATGGCTACACCTTC. It yields the protein CASSQDVSVYGYTF.

This chain joins TRBV19 and TRBJ2-3; TRBD2 aligns across 7 bases. V lost 4 bases and J lost 2; bases outside the gene matches: 9. Germline assignment: CDR1 LNHDA and CDR2 SQIVND (reference sequence). This CDR3 is built from 16 residues. CDR3 DNA sequence: TGTGCCAGTAGTAGAAGTTTCGGGGGGAACACAGATACGCAGTATTTT. Protein: CASSRSFGGNTDTQYF.

J is TRBJ1-2 and V is TRBV6-4; D is unresolved. The CDR3 spans 15 residues. Germline V gene data show CDR1 as MRHNA and CDR2 as SNTAGT. Trimming removed 0 bases at V and 4 bases at J, with 12 bases between. CDR3 sequence reads: CASSDSTAGRYGYTF. Written as DNA, the CDR3 is TGTGCCAGCAGTGACTCGACGGCGGGCCGCTATGGCTACACCTTC.

The chain links TRBV7-5 to TRBJ1-1; the D call in the table, TRBD1, was not verified against the DNA. TRBV7-5 is a pseudogene segment. This CDR3 contains 16 residues. This chain's CDR3 is CARSLGHTGWNTEAFF. Written as DNA, the CDR3 is TGTGCCAGAAGCTTAGGTCATACAGGGTGGAACACTGAAGCTTTCTTT.

This sequence joins TRBV5-4 and TRBJ2-7; D possibly corresponds to TRBD2 (6 bases). Trimming took off 4 bases at V and 11 bases at J, with 19 bases between the two ends. This CDR3 spans 13 amino acids. Per the germline V gene, CDR1 is SGHNT and CDR2 is YYREEE (reference sequence). CDR3 bases: TGTGCCAGCAGCGGGGCCCGAGCAGGCGGGGAGTACTTC. It yields the protein CASSGARAGGEYF.

Of note for this clone: This may be a read error, as it is one base from a much larger clone. This sequence joins TRBV11-2 and TRBJ1-3; no clear D. Germline CDR1 and CDR2: SGHAT and FQNNGV. The V end lost 3 bases, the J end lost 0 bases, and 3 bases lay between the germline ends. There are 13 residues in the CDR3. DNA of the CDR3: TGTGCCAGCAGCTTTAACTCTGGAAACACCATATATTTT. It specifies CASSFNSGNTIYF.

The chain recombines TRBV5-1 with TRBJ2-7; D ambiguous. Per germline, CDR1 SGHRS and CDR2 YFSETQ. CDR3 length: 12 residues. Trimming stripped 0 bases from V and 3 bases from J, with 4 bases between. The CDR3 reads CASSLDNYEQYF. In DNA, the CDR3 is TGCGCCAGCAGCTTGGACAACTACGAGCAGTACTTC.

The table lists this clone with a few counts. The chain carries TRBV10-2 and TRBJ2-7, with 10 bases matching TRBD2. The CDR3 runs 18 residues. The junction had 17 bases not matched to a gene; V was cut back by 3 bases and J by 6 bases. CDR1 and CDR2 from the germline V gene are WSHSY and SAAADI. This CDR3 is CASSDFGFGLAGEFEQYF. The CDR3 nucleotides are TGCGCCAGCAGTGATTTTGGTTTCGGGCTAGCGGGGGAATTCGAGCAGTACTTC.

This sequence joins TRBV11-2 and TRBJ2-4, with D possibly matching TRBD1 (6 bases). Germline V lookup: CDR1 SGHAT, CDR2 FQNNGV. The CDR3 totals 18 residues. V was pared by 6 bases and J by 0 bases, with 21 bases between. CDR3 residues: CASSYRSGQRLAKNIQYF. CDR3 DNA sequence: TGTGCCAGCAGTTACCGATCGGGACAACGACTAGCCAAAAACATTCAGTACTTC.

This chain uses TRBV5-4 with TRBJ1-6; TRBD1 is a possible D gene (6 bases). V lost 4 bases and J lost 5, with 13 bases in between. The CDR3 length is 15 residues. CDR1 is SGHNT and CDR2 is YYREEE in the germline V gene (reference sequence). This chain's CDR3 is CASSLPGQNNSPLHF. The CDR3 coding sequence is TGTGCCAGCAGCCTACCGGGACAAAATAATTCACCCCTCCACTTT.

This clone has only one observation. The rearrangement links TRBV28 to TRBJ2-7; the match to TRBD1 covers 9 bases. The length of the CDR3 is 16 residues. Germline V gene data show CDR1 as MDHEN and CDR2 as SYDVKM. Trimming took 4 bases from V and 2 from J; bases not matched to a gene: 9. The CDR3 DNA follows: TGTGCCAGCAGTTCCAATCGACGGGACAGGGCCTACGAGCAGTACTTC. Encoded protein: CASSSNRRDRAYEQYF.

V and J are TRBV7-9 and TRBJ2-1; 13 bases fit TRBD2. J lost 7 bases, V lost 2 bases, and 11 bases had no gene match. The CDR3 runs to 18 residues. From germline, CDR1 is SEHNR and CDR2 FQNEAQ (reference sequence). The CDR3 region has the DNA TGTGCCAGCAGCTTAACCCTGGGGACTAGCGGGGTACTGAATGAGCAGTTCTTC. It is translated as CASSLTLGTSGVLNEQFF.

The genes are TRBV20-1 and TRBJ1-1; perhaps TRBD1 as D (6 bases). Germline V gene sequence: CDR1 DFQATT, CDR2 SNEGSKA (reference sequence). Between the trimmed V and J ends, which lost 0 bases and 11 bases, there was a span of 10 bases. The CDR3 runs to 11 residues. CDR3 in amino acids: CSARDRQGAFF. The CDR3 DNA follows: TGCAGTGCTAGAGATAGGCAGGGGGCTTTCTTT.

This sequence joins TRBV30 and TRBJ2-5, with D maybe TRBD1 (5 bases). Trimming removed 3 bases at V and 9 bases at J, with 8 bases between. Germline V gene data show CDR1 as GTSNPN and CDR2 as SVGIG (reference sequence). CDR3 length equals 10 residues. DNA for the CDR3: TGTGCCTGGAGCGTAGGGGCCCAGTACTTC. Protein product: CAWSVGAQYF.

The chain recombines TRBV6-5 with TRBJ1-1, with 7 bases matching TRBD1. In germline, CDR1 is MNHEY, CDR2 SVGAGI. Trimming cost V 7 bases and J 4 bases; bases outside gene matches: 6. The CDR3 loop spans 13 amino acids. The CDR3 nucleotides read TGTGCCAGCAACTTAAGACAGGGCACTGAAGCTTTCTTT. It yields the protein CASNLRQGTEAFF.

This clone was picked up one time. The same CDR3 can be traced to other DNA sequences in this sample. The rearrangement joins TRBV7-9 to TRBJ2-6; 11 positions agree with TRBD1. Per the germline V gene, CDR1 is SEHNR and CDR2 is FQNEAQ (reference sequence). J gave up 1 base and V 5 bases, and 4 bases lay outside the gene matches. This CDR3 contains 17 residues. The CDR3 nucleotides read TGTGCCAGCAGCCGAGGGACAGGGGGTTCTGGGGCCAACGTCCTGACTTTC. Translation: CASSRGTGGSGANVLTF.

The chain uses TRBV7-2 and TRBJ2-5; D unresolved. The CDR3 runs to 15 residues. V gave up 5 bases and J gave up 1 base, with 14 bases separating them. Germline CDR1 SGHTA, CDR2 FQGNSA. For the CDR3, the DNA is TGTGCCAGCAGCCTAAATACGGGTTCCCAAGAGACCCAGTACTTC. It is translated as CASSLNTGSQETQYF. Supplemented by reference TRBV7-2 and TRBJ2-5, the full variable domain reads GAGVSQSPSNKVTEKGKDVELRCDPISGHTALYWYRQSLGQGLEFLIYFQGNSAPDKSGLPSDRFSAERTGGSVSTLTIQRTQQEDSAVYLCASSLNTGSQETQYFGPGTRLLVL.

The V gene is TRBV18, the J gene TRBJ2-5; D gene ambiguous. CDR3 length: 15 residues. The V and J ends lost 0 bases and 7 bases respectively, with 15 bases between them. The germline V gene has CDR1 KGHSH and CDR2 LQKENI. The CDR3, as DNA: TGTGCCAGCTCACCACCTAGCTTAGTCCATTGGACCCAGTACTTC. Protein: CASSPPSLVHWTQYF. Full variable domain (outside the CDR3, taken from reference TRBV18 and TRBJ2-5): NAGVMQNPRHLVRRRGQEARLRCSPMKGHSHVYWYRQLPEEGLKFMVYLQKENIIDESGMPKERFSAEFPKEGPSILRIQQVVRGDSAAYFCASSPPSLVHWTQYFGPGTRLLVL.

This clone was found a few times. In the same sample, other DNA sequences code for this CDR3. The V call is TRBV6-6, the J call TRBJ1-2, with D perhaps TRBD1 (6 bases). From germline, CDR1 is MNHNY and CDR2 SVGAGI (reference sequence). The CDR3 spans 14 residues. Deletions cut 6 bases from V and 3 bases from J, with 14 bases between. The CDR3 sequence: CASSSAQGDYGYTF. The CDR3, as DNA: TGTGCCAGCAGCTCGGCACAGGGAGACTATGGCTACACCTTC.

The chain links TRBV18 to TRBJ2-7; 7 bases map to TRBD1. The CDR3 has 13 residues. V was pared by 6 bases and J by 6 bases, with 8 bases of the junction left unmatched. Germline V gene lookup returns CDR1 KGHSH and CDR2 LQKENI. The CDR3 here is CASSWTGETEQYF. The CDR3 DNA follows: TGTGCCAGCTCGTGGACAGGCGAGACCGAGCAGTACTTC.

This sequence joins TRBV18 and TRBJ2-7, with TRBD1 as a possible D gene (5 bases). Germline-derived CDR1 and CDR2 are KGHSH and LQKENI. The CDR3 is made up of 13 amino acids. Deletions cut 3 bases from V and 5 bases from J, with 11 bases between. CDR3 nucleotide sequence: TGTGCCAGCTCACCGGGGCTAGAGCACGAGCAGTACTTC. It is translated as CASSPGLEHEQYF.

The gene calls are TRBV6-2 or TRBV6-3 and TRBJ1-5, with 7 bases matching TRBD1. V lost 5 bases to trimming and J lost 2 bases; unmatched junction nucleotides: 12. CDR1 and CDR2 from the germline V gene are MNHEY and SVGEGT. CDR3 length equals 17 residues. CDR3 protein: CASSGNRGTGGNQPQHF. The CDR3 bases are TGTGCCAGCAGTGGAAACAGGGGTACGGGTGGCAATCAGCCCCAGCATTTT.

With respect to this clone: Other nucleotide sequences from this sample produce the same CDR3. The chain couples TRBV18 to TRBJ2-1; 12 bases are a match to TRBD2. The CDR3 sequence is 15 residues long. Trimming removed 3 bases from V and 5 bases from J; junction bases left unmatched: 2. Germline CDR1 and CDR2: KGHSH and LQKENI. The CDR3 DNA is TGTGCCAGCTCACCCCGGACTAGCGGGGACAATGAGCAGTTCTTC. Amino acid sequence: CASSPRTSGDNEQFF.

V is TRBV30 and J is TRBJ1-3, with TRBD1 matching 8 bases. The germline V gene encodes CDR1 GTSNPN and CDR2 SVGIG (reference sequence). J gave up 4 bases and V 1 base, and 6 bases lay outside the gene matches. There are 15 residues in the CDR3. Here the CDR3 reads CAWSDRTGMGNTIYF. In nucleotides, the CDR3 is TGTGCCTGGAGTGACCGGACAGGGATGGGAAACACCATATATTTT.

The gene calls are TRBV24-1 and TRBJ2-1; 13 bases agree with TRBD2. V was clipped by 7 bases and J by 6 bases; unmatched bases: 5. The CDR3 is 15 amino acids. CDR1 KGHDR and CDR2 SFDVKD come from the germline V gene. CDR3 DNA: TGTGCCACCAGCGACTGGACTAGCGGGGGCAATGAGCAGTTCTTC. As protein: CATSDWTSGGNEQFF.

The chain couples TRBV7-6 to TRBJ2-7; TRBD1 might be the D (5 bases). The V gene lost 0 bases and the J gene lost 2 bases, with 11 bases spanning the gap. The CDR3 spans 15 residues. Germline values: CDR1 SGHVS, CDR2 FNYEAQ. The CDR3 sequence is CASSLAYQGTYEQYF. Here the CDR3 DNA reads TGTGCCAGCAGCTTAGCGTACCAGGGTACCTACGAGCAGTACTTC. The full variable domain, its missing parts supplied by reference TRBV7-6 and TRBJ2-7, is GAGVSQSPRYKVTKRGQDVALRCDPISGHVSLYWYRQALGQGPEFLTYFNYEAQQDKSGLPNDRFSAERPEGSISTLTIQRTEQRDSAMYRCASSLAYQGTYEQYFGPGTRLTVT.

This chain uses TRBV5-1 with TRBJ1-1; D is unresolved. Trimming took off 3 bases at V and 1 base at J, with 7 bases between the two ends. This CDR3 region has 13 residues. CDR1 is SGHRS, CDR2 YFSETQ, per germline. The CDR3 nucleotides read TGCGCCAGCAGCTATTCATCGAACACTGAAGCTTTCTTT. Translated, it gives CASSYSSNTEAFF.